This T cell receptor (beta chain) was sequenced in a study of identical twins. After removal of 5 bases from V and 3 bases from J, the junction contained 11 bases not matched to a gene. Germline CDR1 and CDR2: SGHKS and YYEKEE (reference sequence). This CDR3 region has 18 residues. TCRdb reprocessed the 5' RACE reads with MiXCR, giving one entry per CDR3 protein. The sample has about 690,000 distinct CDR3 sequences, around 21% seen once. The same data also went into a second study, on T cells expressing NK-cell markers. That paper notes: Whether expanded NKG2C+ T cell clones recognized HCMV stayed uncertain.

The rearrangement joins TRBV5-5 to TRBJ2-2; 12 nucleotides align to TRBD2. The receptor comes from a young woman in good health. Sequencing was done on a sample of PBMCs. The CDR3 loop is CASSRTTSGGIYTGELFF. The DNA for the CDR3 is TGTGCCAGCAGTCGAACGACTAGCGGGGGAATTTACACCGGGGAGCTGTTTTTT.